This T cell receptor beta chain was sequenced for a study of T cells in Graves' hyperthyroidism and ophthalmopathy. Study findings and constraints: Ophthalmopathy cases were set apart from stable hyperthyroidism by a 13 V-J model.

The definition of stable Graves' hyperthyroidism was no ophthalmopathy progression within 18 months. The CDR3 regions of TCR beta were amplified from RNA transcripts. First-round RT-PCR targeting the TCR CDR3 was performed with the HTBI primer set. TCRdb processed the multiplex PCR reads anew with MiXCR; each CDR3 protein has one entry. In the table there are about 680,000 distinct CDR3 sequences, approximately 36% of which are singletons. Germline V gene sequence: CDR1 PRHDT, CDR2 FYEKMQ (reference sequence). The CDR3 extends over 16 amino acids. In this sample, this clonotype turned up once. Its antigen is currently unknown. A much larger clone differs by one base, so this may be a read error.

The chain couples TRBV13 to TRBJ2-6, with D perhaps assigned TRBD1 or TRBD2 (5 bases each). The TCR comes from a woman aged 35 to 49 with Graves' hyperthyroidism. Sequencing input: blood. The CDR3 protein is CASSNIQGAGANVPTF. The CDR3 nucleotides are TGTGCCAGCAGTAACATTCAGGGAGCTGGGGCCAACGTCCCGACTTTC.